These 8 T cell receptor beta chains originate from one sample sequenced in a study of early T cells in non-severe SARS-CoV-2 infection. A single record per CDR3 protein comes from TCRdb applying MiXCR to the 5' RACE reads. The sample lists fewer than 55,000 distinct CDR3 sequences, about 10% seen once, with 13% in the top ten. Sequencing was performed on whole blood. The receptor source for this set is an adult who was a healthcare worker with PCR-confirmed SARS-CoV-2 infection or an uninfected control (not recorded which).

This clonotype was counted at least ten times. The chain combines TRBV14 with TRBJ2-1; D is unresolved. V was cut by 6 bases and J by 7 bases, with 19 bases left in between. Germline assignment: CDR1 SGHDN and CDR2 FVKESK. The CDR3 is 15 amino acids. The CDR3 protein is CASSPNPFRMNEQFF. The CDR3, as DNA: TGTGCCAGCAGTCCAAATCCATTTAGGATGAATGAGCAGTTCTTC.

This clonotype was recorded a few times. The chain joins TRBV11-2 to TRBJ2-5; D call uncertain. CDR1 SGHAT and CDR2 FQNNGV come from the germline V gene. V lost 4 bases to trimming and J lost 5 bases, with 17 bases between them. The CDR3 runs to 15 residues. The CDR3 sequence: CASSSSSGDQETQYF. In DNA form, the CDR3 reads TGTGCCAGCAGCTCCTCATCGGGCGATCAGGAGACCCAGTACTTC.

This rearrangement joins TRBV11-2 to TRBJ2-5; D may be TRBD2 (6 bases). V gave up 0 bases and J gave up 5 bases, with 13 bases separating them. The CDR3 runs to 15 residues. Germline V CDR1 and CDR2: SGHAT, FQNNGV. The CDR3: CASSLDPTSLETQYF. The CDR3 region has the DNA TGTGCCAGCAGCTTAGATCCGACTAGTCTCGAGACCCAGTACTTC.

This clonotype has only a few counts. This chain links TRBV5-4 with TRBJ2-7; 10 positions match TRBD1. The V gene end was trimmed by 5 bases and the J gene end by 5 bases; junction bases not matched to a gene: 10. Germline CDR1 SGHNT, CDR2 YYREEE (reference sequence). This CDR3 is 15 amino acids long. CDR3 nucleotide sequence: TGTGCCAGCAGAAATCGACAGGGGGCCGGGCACGAGCAGTACTTC. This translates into CASRNRQGAGHEQYF. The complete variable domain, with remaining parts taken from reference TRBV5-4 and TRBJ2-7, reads ETGVTQSPTHLIKTRGQQVTLRCSSQSGHNTVSWYQQALGQGPQFIFQYYREEENGRGNFPPRFSGLQFPNYSSELNVNALELDDSALYLCASRNRQGAGHEQYFGPGTRLTVT.

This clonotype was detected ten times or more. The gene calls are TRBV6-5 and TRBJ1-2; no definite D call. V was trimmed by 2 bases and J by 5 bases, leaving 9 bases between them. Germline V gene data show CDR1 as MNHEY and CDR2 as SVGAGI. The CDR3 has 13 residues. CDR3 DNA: TGTGCCAGCAGTTACAGGACGTATTATGGCTACACCTTC. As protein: CASSYRTYYGYTF.

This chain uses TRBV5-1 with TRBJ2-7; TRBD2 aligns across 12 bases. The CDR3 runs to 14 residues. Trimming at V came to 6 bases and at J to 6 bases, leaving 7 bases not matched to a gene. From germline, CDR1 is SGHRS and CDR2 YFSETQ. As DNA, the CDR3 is TGCGCCAGCACCCGGACTAGCGGGATGAGCGAGCAGTACTTC. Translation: CASTRTSGMSEQYF.

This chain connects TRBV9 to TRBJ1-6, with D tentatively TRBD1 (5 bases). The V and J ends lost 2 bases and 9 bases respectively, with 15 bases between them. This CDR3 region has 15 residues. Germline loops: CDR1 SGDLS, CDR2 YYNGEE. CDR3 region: CASSVSGSGGSPLHF. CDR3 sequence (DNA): TGTGCCAGCAGCGTGTCAGGATCCGGGGGTTCACCCCTCCACTTT. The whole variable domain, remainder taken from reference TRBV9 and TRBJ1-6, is DSGVTQTPKHLITATGQRVTLRCSPRSGDLSVYWYQQSLDQGLQFLIQYYNGEERAKGNILERFSAQQFPDLHSELNLSSLELGDSALYFCASSVSGSGGSPLHFGNGTRLTVT.

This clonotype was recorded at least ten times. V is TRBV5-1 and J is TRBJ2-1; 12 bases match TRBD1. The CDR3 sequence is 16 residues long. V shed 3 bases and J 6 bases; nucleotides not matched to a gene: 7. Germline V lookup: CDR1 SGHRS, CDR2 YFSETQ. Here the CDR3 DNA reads TGCGCCAGCAGCTGGCTTTTGGGACAGGGGGCCAATGAGCAGTTCTTC. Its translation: CASSWLLGQGANEQFF.